Below are 17 T cell receptor beta chains sequenced from a single sample in a study of technical replicates of blood from several donors. TCRdb keeps only in-frame clones here, not all; method: immunoSEQ multiplex PCR. Counted here are about 69,000 clones, over 80% occurring once; the ten biggest clones make up 4.6%. The sequenced sample consisted of PBMCs. The receptor set was obtained from a human donor in good health. Some clones in this sample may be carry-over from other donors' samples.

The chain couples TRBV4-3 to TRBJ2-5; a possible D gene is TRBD2 (6 bases). Trimming stripped 0 bases from V and 5 bases from J, with 16 bases between. Per the germline V gene, CDR1 is LGHNA and CDR2 is YSLEER. The CDR3 loop spans 16 amino acids. CDR3 sequence reads: CASSQDWGVRRETQYF. CDR3 nucleotides: TGCGCCAGCAGCCAAGATTGGGGGGTCCGGCGGGAGACCCAGTACTTC.

This clone was observed a single time. The chain carries TRBV15 and TRBJ1-1; D not resolved. V was clipped by 3 bases and J by 2 bases, with 4 bases between them. Per the germline V gene, CDR1 is LNHNV and CDR2 is YYDKDF (reference sequence). There are 12 residues in the CDR3. The CDR3 sequence is CATSSPNTEAFF. CDR3 DNA: TGTGCCACCAGCAGCCCTAACACTGAAGCTTTCTTT.

This sequence joins TRBV19 and TRBJ2-7; TRBD2 aligns across 7 bases. The J segment lost 1 base and the V segment lost 5 bases, leaving 8 bases of the junction unmatched. Germline V gene sequence: CDR1 LNHDA, CDR2 SQIVND (reference sequence). The CDR3 totals 15 residues. In nucleotides, the CDR3 is TGTGCCAGTAGTCCGGCTAGCGGTAGGTCCTACGAGCAGTACTTC. This gives the protein CASSPASGRSYEQYF. Supplemented by reference TRBV19 and TRBJ2-7, the full variable domain reads DGGITQSPKYLFRKEGQNVTLSCEQNLNHDAMYWYRQDPGQGLRLIYYSQIVNDFQKGDIAEGYSVSREKKESFPLTVTSAQKNPTAFYLCASSPASGRSYEQYFGPGTRLTVT.

The J gene is TRBJ2-1, the V gene TRBV30; 11 bases fit TRBD2. The CDR3 totals 13 residues. After removal of 8 bases from V and 1 base from J, the junction contained 1 base not matched to a gene. The germline V gene encodes CDR1 GTSNPN and CDR2 SVGIG (reference sequence). CDR3: CAGTSGSYNEQFF. The CDR3 coding sequence is TGTGCCGGGACTAGCGGTTCCTACAATGAGCAGTTCTTC.

V is TRBV5-6 and J is TRBJ2-5, with TRBD2 matching 14 bases. The CDR3 is made up of 17 amino acids. Germline V gene lookup returns CDR1 SGHDT and CDR2 YYEEEE. Trimming took 1 base from V and 4 from J; bases not matched to a gene: 6. The CDR3 nucleotides read TGTGCCAGCAGCTTGTACGGGACTAGCGGGAGAACAGAGACCCAGTACTTC. Its protein is CASSLYGTSGRTETQYF.

The V call is TRBV29-1, the J call TRBJ2-3, with 9 bases lining up with TRBD2. The CDR3 totals 15 residues. Trimming at V came to 0 bases and at J to 4 bases, leaving 5 bases not matched to a gene. Germline V CDR1 and CDR2: SQVTM, ANQGSEA. CDR3 DNA sequence: TGCAGCGTTGAAGAGCGGGAGGGCCATCCAGATACGCAGTATTTT. This translates into CSVEEREGHPDTQYF.

The chain uses TRBV18 and TRBJ2-5; D uncertain. The CDR3 consists of 15 residues. The V gene lost 2 bases and the J gene lost 6 bases, with 16 bases spanning the gap. Germline V lookup: CDR1 KGHSH, CDR2 LQKENI. This CDR3 is CASSPILSVVQTQYF. Written as DNA, the CDR3 is TGTGCCAGCTCACCAATTCTAAGCGTGGTACAGACCCAGTACTTC.

The rearrangement links TRBV5-5 to TRBJ1-1; possible D gene TRBD1, 6 bases. The CDR3 runs 13 residues. Trimming removed 3 bases from V and 1 base from J, with 7 bases in between. Per germline, CDR1 SGHKS and CDR2 YYEKEE (reference sequence). The CDR3 is CASSSQGNTEAFF. The DNA of the CDR3 is TGTGCCAGCAGCTCACAGGGGAACACTGAAGCTTTCTTT.

The table lists this clone with a count of one. The rearrangement joins TRBV28 to TRBJ2-6; TRBD1 might be the D (7 bases). Germline lookup yields CDR1 MDHEN and CDR2 SYDVKM. CDR3 length: 19 amino acids. V was clipped by 5 bases and J by 2 bases, with 22 bases between them. The CDR3 loop reads CASSRFPGQRATGANVLTF. The CDR3 nucleotides are TGTGCCAGCAGTCGGTTCCCGGGACAGCGGGCGACTGGGGCCAACGTCCTGACTTTC.

The chain has TRBV7-3 and TRBJ2-1, with 10 bases aligning to TRBD2. CDR1 and CDR2 (germline): SGHTA, FQGTGA. This CDR3 is built from 14 residues. With 5 bases clipped from V and 4 bases from J, the junction kept 2 bases outside the gene matches. CDR3 sequence reads: CASSPGLAYNEQFF. CDR3 bases: TGTGCCAGCAGCCCGGGACTAGCGTACAATGAGCAGTTCTTC.

The count of this clone is one. V is TRBV15 and J is TRBJ1-2; TRBD1 aligns across 7 bases. The CDR3 is 16 residues long. The germline gives CDR1 LNHNV, CDR2 YYDKDF (reference sequence). The V and J ends lost 0 bases and 4 bases, in that order; junction bases with no gene match: 8. The CDR3 DNA follows: TGTGCCACCAGCAGAGACTCCCAGGGGGTCAGCTATGGCTACACCTTC. Translating gives CATSRDSQGVSYGYTF.

The V gene is TRBV4-2, the J gene TRBJ2-5; 10 nucleotides match TRBD2. Germline values: CDR1 LGHNA, CDR2 YNFKEQ. The V gene end was trimmed by 1 base and the J gene end by 5 bases; junction bases not matched to a gene: 7. The CDR3 loop spans 16 amino acids. CDR3 nucleotides: TGTGCCAGCAGCCAAGCCCAAAGCGGGGGGGCGGAGACCCAGTACTTC. It encodes CASSQAQSGGAETQYF.

J is TRBJ2-1 and V is TRBV4-3, with D perhaps TRBD2 (6 bases). Trimming pared 0 bases from V and 6 bases from J, leaving 9 bases between. The germline V gene encodes CDR1 LGHNA and CDR2 YSLEER. The CDR3 sequence is 14 residues long. CDR3 in DNA: TGCGCCAGCAGCCAAGATCGGGGGATCAATGAGCAGTTCTTC. As protein: CASSQDRGINEQFF.

The rearrangement joins TRBV4-2 to TRBJ1-3; D gene uncertain. Germline V gene data show CDR1 as LGHNA and CDR2 as YNFKEQ. The V end was cut by 1 base, the J end by 0 bases, with 16 bases between. The CDR3 totals 18 residues. CDR3 sequence reads: CASSQASGGIISGNTIYF. In nucleotides, the CDR3 is TGTGCCAGCAGCCAAGCCTCAGGAGGCATAATCTCTGGAAACACCATATATTTT.

The rearrangement joins TRBV7-9 to TRBJ2-2; no clear D gene. The CDR3 length is 13 residues. V was trimmed by 1 base and J by 7 bases, leaving 7 bases between them. The germline V gene has CDR1 SEHNR and CDR2 FQNEAQ (reference sequence). CDR3 nucleotides: TGTGCCAGCAGCTTAGATGGCTTCGGGGAGCTGTTTTTT. It specifies CASSLDGFGELFF.

This chain joins TRBV28 and TRBJ1-5, with a possible D match to TRBD1 (5 bases). V shed 4 bases and J shed 3 bases, with 16 bases lying between them. The CDR3 covers 16 residues. Germline loops: CDR1 MDHEN, CDR2 SYDVKM. The CDR3 bases are TGTGCCAGCAGTTACGGGGGAACGAATAACAATCAGCCCCAGCATTTT. Protein: CASSYGGTNNNQPQHF. The full variable domain, in which reference TRBV28 and TRBJ1-5 provide the parts outside the CDR3, is DVKVTQSSRYLVKRTGEKVFLECVQDMDHENMFWYRQDPGLGLRLIYFSYDVKMKEKGDIPEGYSVSREKKERFSLILESASTNQTSMYLCASSYGGTNNNQPQHFGDGTRLSIL.

The rearrangement links TRBV30 to TRBJ1-2, with 7 bases aligning to TRBD1. The CDR3 has 13 amino acids. Germline V gives CDR1 GTSNPN, CDR2 SVGIG (reference sequence). After removal of 4 bases from V and 4 bases from J, the junction contained 6 bases not matched to a gene. The CDR3 nucleotides are TGTGCCTGGACATTGCACAGGGGCTATGGCTACACCTTC. It specifies CAWTLHRGYGYTF.